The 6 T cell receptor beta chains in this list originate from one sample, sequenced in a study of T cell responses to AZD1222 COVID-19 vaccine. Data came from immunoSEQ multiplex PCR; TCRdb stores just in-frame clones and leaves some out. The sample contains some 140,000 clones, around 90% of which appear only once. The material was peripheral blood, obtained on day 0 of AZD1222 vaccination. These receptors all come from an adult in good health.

The CDR3 spells CASGSRTSFNEQFF. The DNA of the CDR3 is TGTGCTAGTGGTTCCCGGACTAGCTTCAATGAGCAGTTCTTC. This sequence joins TRBV12-5 and TRBJ2-1, with 8 bases identical to TRBD2. The CDR3 runs 14 residues. J was trimmed by 6 bases and V by 4 bases; bases with no gene match: 5. CDR1 LGHNT and CDR2 FRNRAP come from the germline V gene. Variable domain in full (rest from reference TRBV12-5 and TRBJ2-1): DARVTQTPRHKVTEMGQEVTMRCQPILGHNTVFWYRQTMMQGLELLAYFRNRAPLDDSGMPKDRFSAEMPDATLATLKIQPSEPRDSAVYFCASGSRTSFNEQFFGPGTRLTVL.

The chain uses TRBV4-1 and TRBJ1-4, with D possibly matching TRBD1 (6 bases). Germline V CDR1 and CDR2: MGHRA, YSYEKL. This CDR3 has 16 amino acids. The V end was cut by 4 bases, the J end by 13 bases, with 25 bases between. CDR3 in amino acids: CASSPTGRGGKTALFF. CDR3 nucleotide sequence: TGCGCCAGCAGCCCTACGGGGAGGGGGGGAAAAACAGCACTGTTTTTT.

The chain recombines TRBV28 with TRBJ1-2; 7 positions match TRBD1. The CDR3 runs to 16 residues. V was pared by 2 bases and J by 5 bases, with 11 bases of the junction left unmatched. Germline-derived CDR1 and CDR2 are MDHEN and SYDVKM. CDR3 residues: CASSLLSGQGEYGYTF. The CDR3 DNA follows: TGTGCCAGCAGTTTACTTTCCGGGCAGGGGGAGTATGGCTACACCTTC.

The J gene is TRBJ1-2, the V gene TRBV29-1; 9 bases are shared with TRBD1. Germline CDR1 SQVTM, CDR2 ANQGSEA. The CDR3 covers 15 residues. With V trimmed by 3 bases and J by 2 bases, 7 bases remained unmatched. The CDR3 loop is CSVEGGTGPNYGYTF. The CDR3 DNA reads TGCAGCGTTGAGGGAGGGACAGGGCCCAACTATGGCTACACCTTC. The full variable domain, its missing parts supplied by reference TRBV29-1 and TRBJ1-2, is SAVISQKPSRDICQRGTSLTIQCQVDSQVTMMFWYRQQPGQSLTLIATANQGSEATYESGFVIDKFPISRPNLTFSTLTVSNMSPEDSSIYLCSVEGGTGPNYGYTFGSGTRLTVV.

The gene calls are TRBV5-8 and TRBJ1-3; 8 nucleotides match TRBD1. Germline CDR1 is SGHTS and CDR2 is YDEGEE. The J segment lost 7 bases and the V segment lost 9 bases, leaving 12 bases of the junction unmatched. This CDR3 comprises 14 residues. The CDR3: CATSWGQAGNTIYF. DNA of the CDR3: TGTGCCACCTCGTGGGGACAGGCCGGTAACACCATATATTTT.

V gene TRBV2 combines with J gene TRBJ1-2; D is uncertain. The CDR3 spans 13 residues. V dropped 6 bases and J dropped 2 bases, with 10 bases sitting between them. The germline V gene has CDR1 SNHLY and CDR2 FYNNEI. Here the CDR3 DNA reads TGTGCCAGCAGCCCAAGGCAGAACTATGGCTACACCTTC. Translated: CASSPRQNYGYTF.